Shown below are 11 T cell receptor beta chains from a single sample sequenced in a study of shared clonotypes between healthy human individuals. The method was immunoSEQ multiplex PCR; TCRdb's version includes in-frame clones alone and lacks a portion of them. The table includes about 2.2 million clones, 90% to 95% detected once. Terminally differentiated effector memory CD45RA+ cells were excluded from the naive CD8 cells, which were CD45RO-negative and positively selected for CCR7. Input material: naive CD8+ T cells from PBMCs. Every receptor here comes from a young man in good health. Some clones in this sample may be carry-over from other donors' samples.

This clone was found a few times. V and J are TRBV15 and TRBJ1-4, with TRBD1 matching 9 bases. The germline V gene encodes CDR1 LNHNV and CDR2 YYDKDF (reference sequence). This CDR3 is built from 14 residues. Trimming removed 6 bases from V and 7 bases from J; junction bases left unmatched: 6. The CDR3 is CATRGQGGFEKLFF. CDR3 nucleotides: TGTGCCACCAGGGGACAGGGCGGGTTTGAAAAACTGTTTTTT.

The gene calls are TRBV5-6 and TRBJ2-7, with TRBD2 matching over 8 bases. This CDR3 region has 16 residues. The V and J ends lost 1 base and 3 bases, in that order; junction bases with no gene match: 9. Per the germline V gene, CDR1 is SGHDT and CDR2 is YYEEEE. CDR3 loop: CASSLSGGLAGYEQYF. Here the CDR3 DNA reads TGTGCCAGCAGCTTGTCCGGTGGCCTAGCGGGCTACGAGCAGTACTTC. The variable domain in full, completed from reference TRBV5-6 and TRBJ2-7, reads DAGVTQSPTHLIKTRGQQVTLRCSPKSGHDTVSWYQQALGQGPQFIFQYYEEEERQRGNFPDRFSGHQFPNYSSELNVNALLLGDSALYLCASSLSGGLAGYEQYFGPGTRLTVT.

The chain uses TRBV9 and TRBJ2-3; 7 bases align to TRBD2. CDR3 length: 15 residues. Germline CDR1 SGDLS, CDR2 YYNGEE. V shed 3 bases, J shed 6 bases, and the junction held 10 bases outside the gene matches. CDR3 loop: CASSAHQREFDTQYF. The CDR3 region has the DNA TGTGCCAGCAGCGCCCATCAGCGGGAATTTGATACGCAGTATTTT.

The chain combines TRBV14 with TRBJ2-1, with D perhaps TRBD2 (6 bases). This CDR3 has 16 amino acids. V dropped 0 bases and J dropped 8 bases, with 17 bases sitting between them. In germline, CDR1 is SGHDN, CDR2 FVKESK. CDR3 DNA: TGTGCCAGCAGCCAAGAGGTCGGGAGAAACATCGATGAGCAGTTCTTC. As protein: CASSQEVGRNIDEQFF.

The chain has TRBV28 and TRBJ2-5; 10 bases align to TRBD1. The DNA end favors TRBJ2-7, so the J call may be wrong. This CDR3 is 14 amino acids long. The V gene's germline CDR1 is MDHEN and CDR2 SYDVKM. CDR3 in amino acids: CASSSGTGVPEQYF. For the CDR3, the DNA is TGTGCCAGCAGTTCAGGGACAGGGGTTCCCGAGCAGTACTTC.

This chain links TRBV18 with TRBJ2-1; 8 bases fit TRBD1. The CDR3 totals 16 residues. With 0 bases clipped from V and 6 bases from J, the junction kept 7 bases outside the gene matches. Per the germline V gene, CDR1 is KGHSH and CDR2 is LQKENI. The CDR3 loop reads CASSPPARGLGNEQFF. The CDR3 region has the DNA TGTGCCAGCTCACCACCGGCCAGGGGGCTCGGCAATGAGCAGTTCTTC.

As to this clone: Other DNA sequences in the same sample also yield this CDR3. V gene TRBV9 combines with J gene TRBJ2-7; no clear D gene. The CDR3 spans 14 residues. Trimming pared 0 bases from V and 0 bases from J, leaving 7 bases between. Germline-derived CDR1 and CDR2 are SGDLS and YYNGEE. CDR3: CASSVEKNSYEQYF. DNA for the CDR3: TGTGCCAGCAGCGTAGAAAAGAACTCCTACGAGCAGTACTTC.

In this sample, this clone turned up once. The gene calls are TRBV27 and TRBJ2-7; no definite D call. In germline, CDR1 is MNHEY, CDR2 SMNVEV (reference sequence). This CDR3 is 15 amino acids long. Between the trimmed V and J ends, which lost 5 bases and 0 bases, there was a span of 14 bases. CDR3 nucleotides: TGTGCCAGCAGTCCCGAACGGGCTAGCTCCTACGAGCAGTACTTC. As protein: CASSPERASSYEQYF.

This chain links TRBV11-1 with TRBJ2-3; 12 positions agree with TRBD1. The germline V gene has CDR1 SGHAT and CDR2 FQDESV (reference sequence). V shed 2 bases, J shed 6 bases, and the junction held 6 bases outside the gene matches. The CDR3 runs 16 residues. CDR3 region: CASSLSGTGGIDTQYF. CDR3 bases: TGTGCCAGCAGCTTATCCGGGACAGGGGGCATCGATACGCAGTATTTT.

This clone appeared once. V usage is TRBV7-3 and J usage is TRBJ2-1; D possibly uses TRBD1 or TRBD2 (7 bases each). Between the trimmed V and J ends, which lost 5 bases and 6 bases, there was a span of 11 bases. This CDR3 has 13 residues. Germline CDR1 is SGHTA and CDR2 is FQGTGA. The CDR3: CASSPGGANEQFF. As DNA, the CDR3 is TGTGCCAGCAGCCCAGGGGGGGCCAATGAGCAGTTCTTC.

The chain has TRBV10-1 and TRBJ1-2; D may be TRBD1 (5 bases). CDR1 is WNHNN, CDR2 SYGVQD, per germline (reference sequence). The ends were cut back, 4 bases at V and 1 base at J, with 7 bases in the middle. This CDR3 region has 13 residues. CDR3 sequence: CASSVDSNYGYTF. The CDR3 nucleotides read TGCGCCAGCAGTGTTGACAGTAACTATGGCTACACCTTC.